The 26 T cell receptor beta chains presented below share a single source sample, sequenced in a study of blood T cells in healthy people across ages. Combining a sample-barcoded 5' primer with a J-beta primer mix, a second PCR ran for roughly 7 to 11 cycles. MiXCR, run by TCRdb on the 5' RACE reads, gives a single entry per CDR3 protein. The sample has about 1.5 million distinct CDR3 sequences, about 42% seen once. The sequencing input was blood. These receptors were collected from a woman between 18 and 30 years old in good health.

About this clonotype itself: The DNA is omitted, as the CDR3 cannot be located on it reliably, and the CDR3 follows TCRdb's listing. The chain recombines TRBV9 with TRBJ2-5; the table calls TRBD1, which could not be checked here. The germline V gene has CDR1 SGDLS and CDR2 YYNGEE. Inclusive of both ends, the CDR3 amounts to 17 amino acids. The CDR3 reads CASSVALGAIAQETRYF.

This chain joins TRBV4-3 and TRBJ1-1; D remains ambiguous. Germline assignment: CDR1 LGHNA and CDR2 YSLEER. With 3 bases removed from V and 10 bases from J, the gap between germline ends came to 15 bases. This CDR3 is built from 13 residues. For the CDR3, the DNA is TGCGCCAGCAGCCACACACATAAGGGTCCAGCTTTCTTT. Its translation: CASSHTHKGPAFF.

A few counts support this clonotype. The gene calls are TRBV3-1 and TRBJ1-6, with D unresolved. CDR1 is LGHDT and CDR2 is YNNKEL in the germline V gene (reference sequence). V lost 1 base and J lost 10, with 11 bases in between. This CDR3 region has 14 residues. CDR3 sequence reads: CASSQGGESSPLHF. The DNA for the CDR3 is TGTGCCAGCAGCCAAGGCGGGGAGAGCTCACCCCTCCACTTT.

A few counts support this clonotype. The chain links TRBV6-5 to TRBJ1-1; TRBD1 might be the D (5 bases). CDR3 length: 14 residues. The germline CDR1 and CDR2 sequences are MNHEY and SVGAGI. Trimming took off 6 bases at V and 1 base at J, with 12 bases between the two ends. CDR3 residues: CASRRDPTNTEAFF. In DNA form, the CDR3 reads TGTGCCAGCAGGAGGGACCCTACGAACACTGAAGCTTTCTTT.

The chain couples TRBV6-5 to TRBJ2-7; 9 positions agree with TRBD2. The assigned J gene may be wrong: the sequence end matches TRBJ2-5 better. This CDR3 comprises 16 residues. Germline assignment: CDR1 MNHEY and CDR2 SVGAGI. The chain's CDR3 is CASSYSSVLAGETQYF. DNA for the CDR3: TGTGCCAGCAGTTACTCGAGTGTCCTAGCGGGGGAGACCCAGTACTTC.

The chain couples TRBV25-1 to TRBJ2-5; possibly TRBD2 for D (5 bases). This CDR3 has 13 amino acids. Germline V lookup: CDR1 MGHDK, CDR2 SYGVNS. Deletions cut 8 bases from V and 11 bases from J, with 21 bases between. The CDR3 sequence is CASAGSYYNEQYF. CDR3 DNA sequence: TGTGCCAGCGCGGGCTCCTACTACAATGAGCAGTACTTC.

V is TRBV3-1 and J is TRBJ2-1; 11 nucleotides line up with TRBD1. V trimming: 5 bases; J trimming: 7 bases; junction bases outside the gene matches: 13. The CDR3 runs 17 residues. In germline, CDR1 is LGHDT, CDR2 YNNKEL (reference sequence). The CDR3 reads CASSFYHGDRGSNEQFF. The CDR3 bases are TGTGCCAGCAGCTTCTATCACGGGGACAGGGGGTCGAATGAGCAGTTCTTC.

This clonotype appeared a few times. The chain is built from TRBV7-2 and TRBJ2-5; no clear D. The CDR3 extends over 14 amino acids. Germline V gene lookup returns CDR1 SGHTA and CDR2 FQGNSA. V was clipped by 3 bases and J by 1 base, with 9 bases between them. CDR3 nucleotides: TGTGCCAGCAGCTTTCAGCTACTCCAAGAGACCCAGTACTTC. This translates into CASSFQLLQETQYF.

The V gene is TRBV5-1, the J gene TRBJ2-5; D may match TRBD1 or TRBD2 (5 bases each). Looked up from germline, CDR1 is SGHRS and CDR2 is YFSETQ. V gave up 2 bases and J gave up 11 bases, with 22 bases separating them. CDR3 length: 15 amino acids. This CDR3 is CASSLGSRGYNEQYF. CDR3 in DNA: TGCGCCAGCAGCTTAGGATCGAGGGGATACAATGAGCAGTACTTC. The full variable domain, with the rest looked up from reference TRBV5-1 and TRBJ2-5, is KAGVTQTPRYLIKTRGQQVTLSCSPISGHRSVSWYQQTPGQGLQFLFEYFSETQRNKGNFPGRFSGRQFSNSRSEMNVSTLELGDSALYLCASSLGSRGYNEQYFGPGTRLLVL.

This clonotype was detected a few times. This chain links TRBV6-5 with TRBJ2-1, with D possibly matching TRBD1 (5 bases). This CDR3 spans 15 amino acids. Germline-derived CDR1 and CDR2 are MNHEY and SVGAGI. Trimming cost V 3 bases and J 6 bases, with 15 bases left between them. The CDR3 reads CASSYVRVGSNEQFF. CDR3 nucleotides: TGTGCCAGCAGTTATGTCAGGGTGGGCTCCAATGAGCAGTTCTTC.

This clonotype was found a few times. This may be a read error, as it is one base from a much larger clone. The rearrangement links TRBV3-1 to TRBJ2-1; maybe TRBD2 (5 bases). TRBJ2-7 matches the DNA end more closely, so the J call is doubtful. The CDR3 contains 15 residues. Per germline, CDR1 LGHDT and CDR2 YNNKEL (reference sequence). The CDR3 DNA follows: TGTGCCAGCAGCCATCGGCGGGCCTCCTACAATGAGCAGTACTTC. This codes for CASSHRRASYNEQYF.

The chain is built from TRBV29-1 and TRBJ2-1; no firm D call. Germline V lookup: CDR1 SQVTM, CDR2 ANQGSEA. V was cut by 4 bases and J by 5 bases, with 18 bases left in between. This CDR3 has 15 residues. As DNA, the CDR3 is TGCAGCGTTGTTGCGAGGAGTAATCCTAACAATGAGCAGTTCTTC. Encoded protein: CSVVARSNPNNEQFF.

The chain recombines TRBV3-1 with TRBJ2-1; 7 nucleotides line up with TRBD2. CDR1 and CDR2 (germline): LGHDT, YNNKEL (reference sequence). CDR3 size: 17 residues. V was pared by 5 bases and J by 5 bases, with 15 bases of the junction left unmatched. For the CDR3, the DNA is TGTGCCAGCAGCGATCGGACGAGGGAGGGCCGAAACAATGAGCAGTTCTTC. It translates to CASSDRTREGRNNEQFF.

This chain links TRBV9 with TRBJ1-5; no definite D call. Trimming removed 3 bases at V and 0 bases at J, with 13 bases between. The CDR3 length is 16 residues. CDR1 and CDR2 (germline): SGDLS, YYNGEE. The CDR3 reads CASSDGEPYSNQPQHF. The CDR3 nucleotides read TGTGCCAGCAGCGATGGGGAACCTTATAGCAATCAGCCCCAGCATTTT.

This clonotype showed up just a few times. The rearrangement joins TRBV29-1 to TRBJ2-2; 12 nucleotides match TRBD2. Germline assignment: CDR1 SQVTM and CDR2 ANQGSEA. The CDR3 has 15 residues. J was trimmed by 2 bases and V by 7 bases; bases with no gene match: 5. The chain's CDR3 is CSARLAGVNTGELFF. The CDR3 nucleotides are TGCAGCGCAAGACTAGCGGGGGTTAACACCGGGGAGCTGTTTTTT.

This clonotype was picked up a small number of times. The chain uses TRBV12-3 or TRBV12-4 and TRBJ2-7; TRBD1 is a possible D gene (5 bases). V was trimmed by 3 bases and J by 3 bases, leaving 9 bases between them. This CDR3 region has 13 residues. For the CDR3, the DNA is TGTGCCAGCAGTTTCTCAGGGTTCTACGAGCAGTACTTC. Residues: CASSFSGFYEQYF.

The gene calls are TRBV6-6 and TRBJ2-5; 8 bases agree with TRBD1. With the DNA end fitting TRBJ2-7 better, the J assignment may be wrong. CDR3 length: 17 residues. Germline V gene data show CDR1 as MNHNY and CDR2 as SVGAGI (reference sequence). CDR3 region: CASRHGIGRQGFREQYF. As DNA, the CDR3 is TGTGCCAGCAGACATGGTATAGGTCGACAGGGGTTCCGCGAGCAGTACTTC.

This clonotype was counted only a few times. The J gene is TRBJ1-2, the V gene TRBV27; D remains ambiguous. The CDR3 extends over 18 amino acids. V lost 2 bases, J lost 0 bases, and 19 bases lay in between. Germline values: CDR1 MNHEY, CDR2 SMNVEV (reference sequence). CDR3 coding DNA: TGTGCCAGCAGTTTAGTTGGTGGCGGAGATAGGCCTAACTATGGCTACACCTTC. Translating it yields CASSLVGGGDRPNYGYTF.

This chain links TRBV12-3 or TRBV12-4 with TRBJ1-2; TRBD1 matches 9 bases. After removal of 2 bases from V and 6 bases from J, the junction contained 4 bases not matched to a gene. This CDR3 has 14 amino acids. This CDR3 is CASSLRDRVDGYTF. The CDR3 DNA reads TGTGCCAGCAGTTTAAGGGACAGGGTGGATGGCTACACCTTC.

This clonotype was detected a few times. This rearrangement joins TRBV28 to TRBJ2-1; D unclear. The CDR3 covers 13 residues. V shed 1 base and J shed 4 bases, with 5 bases lying between them. Per the germline V gene, CDR1 is MDHEN and CDR2 is SYDVKM. CDR3: CASSLYKYNEQFF. The CDR3 coding sequence is TGTGCCAGCAGTTTATACAAGTACAATGAGCAGTTCTTC.

As DNA, the CDR3 is TGTGCCAGCAGTTACAGGCAGGGCAGGGGCCATGGCTACACCTTC. Amino acids: CASSYRQGRGHGYTF. This chain links TRBV6-2 or TRBV6-3 with TRBJ1-2, with D perhaps matching TRBD1 (6 bases). This CDR3 comprises 15 residues. V lost 2 bases and J lost 6, with 16 bases in between. From germline, CDR1 is MNHEY and CDR2 SVGEGT.

The chain employs TRBV29-1 and TRBJ1-1; D is uncertain. Germline V CDR1 and CDR2: SQVTM, ANQGSEA. The CDR3 extends over 11 amino acids. V gave up 5 bases and J gave up 4 bases, with 8 bases separating them. The CDR3 nucleotides read TGCAGCGTTCCGGTGGGCACTGAAGCTTTCTTT. Protein sequence: CSVPVGTEAFF.

V usage is TRBV30 and J usage is TRBJ2-2; the D is unclear. The CDR3 is 12 amino acids. Between the trimmed V and J ends, which lost 4 bases and 4 bases, there was a span of 7 bases. Germline V gene sequence: CDR1 GTSNPN, CDR2 SVGIG (reference sequence). CDR3 DNA sequence: TGTGCCTGGATGGATTCCACCGGGGAGCTGTTTTTT. Amino acids: CAWMDSTGELFF.

This chain joins TRBV29-1 and TRBJ2-1; 8 bases match TRBD1. The V gene's germline CDR1 is SQVTM and CDR2 ANQGSEA. The junction had 8 bases not matched to a gene; V was cut back by 0 bases and J by 10 bases. CDR3 size: 14 residues. DNA for the CDR3: TGCAGCGTTGAAGAAAGCCAGGGGGCTTACGAGCAGTTCTTC. Amino acid sequence: CSVEESQGAYEQFF.

This clonotype was counted between two and nine times. This chain connects TRBV7-2 to TRBJ2-2, with 8 bases matching TRBD2. The CDR3 is 17 amino acids. Losses at the gene ends were 5 bases for V and 1 base for J; bases not matched to a gene: 9. CDR1 SGHTA and CDR2 FQGNSA come from the germline V gene. As DNA, the CDR3 is TGTGCCAGCAGCCTACCAGGCGCGGGAGGGAACACCGGGGAGCTGTTTTTT. Encoded protein: CASSLPGAGGNTGELFF.

The V gene is TRBV18, the J gene TRBJ1-1; perhaps TRBD1 as D (6 bases). Trimming left V 0 bases short and J 6 bases short, with 11 bases between. CDR3 length: 14 amino acids. Germline CDR1 and CDR2: KGHSH and LQKENI. The CDR3 bases are TGTGCCAGCTCACCACCGGGGGGGCTCGCTGAAGCTTTCTTT. Its protein product is CASSPPGGLAEAFF.